A selection of T cell receptor beta chains follows, all from one sample in a study of T cell responses to AZD1222 COVID-19 vaccine. Some clones are missing from TCRdb's copy, which holds only in-frame ones; the method was immunoSEQ multiplex PCR. The sample lists over 75,000 clones; around 89% were seen once. The material sequenced was peripheral blood, taken on day 0 of AZD1222 vaccination. The receptors stem from an adult in good health. Each CDR3 is given with its conserved first and last residue. The D gene is left open where the match is weak. Clone size is not always given. Where it is, it says once, few, many or a class for expanded clones.

TRBJ1-2 | NA | NA | TRBV6-5 | TGTGTATTAGGGGCTGACTATGGCTACACCTTC | CVLGADYGYTF
TRBJ1-2 | NA | NA | TRBV3-1/TRBV3-2 | TGTGCCAGCAGCCAAGCGGAATGGGGCCAGATAAACTATGGCTACACCTTC | CASSQAEWGQINYGYTF
TRBJ2-4 | NA | TRBD1 | TRBV23-1 | TGCGCCAGCAGTCACCTAGTCAGGGGACAGGGAACCAACCTAGCCAAAAACATTCAGTACTTC | CASSHLVRGQGTNLAKNIQYF
TRBJ2-7 | NA | NA | TRBV5-6 | TGTGCCAGCAGTTTGCGAAGCGAGCAGTACTTC | CASSLRSEQYF
TRBJ1-5 | NA | TRBD1 | TRBV2 | TGTGCCAGCAGTGAAGGGACAGGGAGACAGCCCCAGCATTTT | CASSEGTGRQPQHF
TRBJ2-3 | few | NA | TRBV25-1 | TGTGCCAGCAGTGGAGACTCGGATACGCAGTATTTT | CASSGDSDTQYF
TRBJ2-3 | NA | NA | TRBV29-1 | TGCAGCGTTGACCTCGACAGGCTTAGCACAGATACGCAGTATTTT | CSVDLDRLSTDTQYF
TRBJ2-7 | NA | NA | TRBV2 | TGTGCCAGCACCGGAGGAAGGGGCCGCTACGAGCAGTACTTC | CASTGGRGRYEQYF
TRBJ1-2 | NA | NA | TRBV6-5 | TGTGCCAGCAGTTACGGGCCATATGGCTACACCTTC | CASSYGPYGYTF
TRBJ2-5 | NA | TRBD2 | TRBV9 | TGTGCCAGCAGCTTTAGCGTGGGACTAGCGGGGGAGACCCAGTACTTC | CASSFSVGLAGETQYF
TRBJ2-5 | NA | TRBD2 | TRBV11-2 | TGTGCCAGCAGCTCCCTCCTTAGCGGGACGTACCAAGAGACCCAGTACTTC | CASSSLLSGTYQETQYF
TRBJ1-3 | NA | NA | TRBV19 | TGTGCCAGTAGTACCGACGCTAGCTCTGGAAACACCATATATTTT | CASSTDASSGNTIYF
TRBJ2-1 | NA | NA | TRBV5-4 | TGTGCCAGCAGCTTCGGGAGTAGCGATGAGCAGTTCTTC | CASSFGSSDEQFF
TRBJ1-4 | once | NA | TRBV18 | TGTGCCAGCTCACCGTTGAAGGGTACTGAAAAACTGTTTTTT | CASSPLKGTEKLFF
TRBJ2-7 | few | NA | TRBV7-2 | TGTGCCAGCAGCTTCTCCTACGAGCAGTACTTC | CASSFSYEQYF
TRBJ2-1 | NA | TRBD2 | TRBV3-1/TRBV3-2 | TGTGCCAGCAGCCAAGAAAGCCAAGGAAGCGGGATACGGTACAATGAGCAGTTCTTC | CASSQESQGSGIRYNEQFF
TRBJ1-2 | NA | TRBD1 | TRBV9 | TGTGCCAGCAGCGTAGGGACAGGGAACTATGGCTACACCTTC | CASSVGTGNYGYTF
TRBJ1-2 | NA | TRBD1 | TRBV7-2 | TGTGCCAGCAGCTTATCGTCGGGACAGTTAGTTGGCTACACCTTC | CASSLSSGQLVGYTF
TRBJ2-7 | NA | TRBD1 | TRBV20-1 | TGCAGTGCGAGAGCCGACAGGGAAAAGTACTTC | CSARADREKYF